This T cell receptor beta chain was profiled in a study of blood T cell repertoires in COVID-19. Study in general: Material from acute and convalescent COVID-19 was sourced from the United States, Italy and Spain. In each case, the material was cDNA or gDNA derived from T cells, B-cell-depleted T cells, or PBMCs.

Study processing details: Nucleated cell counts were estimated from reference gene primer amplification. TCRdb's copy holds only in-frame clones and misses some; the assay was immunoSEQ multiplex PCR. That table furnishes V, J and clone size, whereas the DNA furnished D and trimming. The sample records about 210,000 clones, over 75% being singletons. Germline lookup yields CDR1 LNHDA and CDR2 SQIVND (reference sequence). The CDR3 covers 14 residues. After removal of 6 bases from V and 4 bases from J, the junction contained 9 bases not matched to a gene. The rearrangement uses TRBV19 and TRBJ2-7; 7 nucleotides agree with TRBD1. The sample was peripheral blood. This clonotype was obtained from a woman aged 40 to 49 with acute or convalescent COVID-19. The CDR3 DNA follows: TGTGCCAGTAGCCTCCGGGACAGACTTTACGAGCAGTACGTC. This sequence encodes CASSLRDRLYEQYV.